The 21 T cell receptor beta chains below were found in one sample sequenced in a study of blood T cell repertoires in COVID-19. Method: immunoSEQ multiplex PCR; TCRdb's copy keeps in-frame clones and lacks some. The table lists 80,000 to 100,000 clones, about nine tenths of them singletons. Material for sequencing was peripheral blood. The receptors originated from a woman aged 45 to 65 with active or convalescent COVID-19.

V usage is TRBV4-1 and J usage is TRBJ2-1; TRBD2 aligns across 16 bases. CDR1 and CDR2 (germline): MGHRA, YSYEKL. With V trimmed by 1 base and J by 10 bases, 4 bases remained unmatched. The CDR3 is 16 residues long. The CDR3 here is CASSQAGTSGGGEQFF. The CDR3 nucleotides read TGCGCCAGCAGCCAAGCCGGGACTAGCGGGGGGGGCGAGCAGTTCTTC.

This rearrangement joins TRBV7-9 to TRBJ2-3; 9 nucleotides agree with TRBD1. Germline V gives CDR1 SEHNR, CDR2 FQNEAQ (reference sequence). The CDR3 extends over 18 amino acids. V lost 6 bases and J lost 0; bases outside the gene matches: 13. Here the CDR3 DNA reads TGTGCCAGCAGTCTCACTCCCGGGACAGGGAGCAGCACAGATACGCAGTATTTT. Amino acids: CASSLTPGTGSSTDTQYF.

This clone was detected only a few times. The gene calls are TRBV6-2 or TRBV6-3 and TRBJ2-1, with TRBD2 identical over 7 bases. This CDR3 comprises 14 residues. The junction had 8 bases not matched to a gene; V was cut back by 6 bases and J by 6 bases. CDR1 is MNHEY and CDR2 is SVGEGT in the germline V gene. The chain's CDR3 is CASSSSGAVNEQFF. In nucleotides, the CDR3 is TGTGCCAGCAGCTCCAGCGGGGCCGTCAATGAGCAGTTCTTC.

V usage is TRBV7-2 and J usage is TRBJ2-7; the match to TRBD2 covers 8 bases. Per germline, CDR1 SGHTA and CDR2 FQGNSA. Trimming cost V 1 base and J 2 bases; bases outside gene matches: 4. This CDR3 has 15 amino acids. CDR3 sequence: CASSLEGGGPYEQYF. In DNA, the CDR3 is TGTGCCAGCAGCTTAGAGGGCGGGGGGCCCTACGAGCAGTACTTC.

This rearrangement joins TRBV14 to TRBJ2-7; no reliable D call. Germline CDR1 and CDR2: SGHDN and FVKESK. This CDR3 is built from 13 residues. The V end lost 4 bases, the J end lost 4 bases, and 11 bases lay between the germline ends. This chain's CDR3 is CASSLLDSYEQYF. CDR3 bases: TGTGCCAGCAGCCTACTTGATAGTTACGAGCAGTACTTC.

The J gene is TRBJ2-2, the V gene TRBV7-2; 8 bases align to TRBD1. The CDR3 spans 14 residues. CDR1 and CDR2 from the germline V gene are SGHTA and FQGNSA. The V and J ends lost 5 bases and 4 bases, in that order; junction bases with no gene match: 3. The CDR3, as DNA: TGTGCCAGCAGCACACAGGGGGGCACCGGGGAGCTGTTTTTT. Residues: CASSTQGGTGELFF.

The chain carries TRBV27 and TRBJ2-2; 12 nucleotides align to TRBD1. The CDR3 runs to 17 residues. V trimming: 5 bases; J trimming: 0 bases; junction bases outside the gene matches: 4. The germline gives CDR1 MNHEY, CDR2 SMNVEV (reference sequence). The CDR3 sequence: CASSPGTGGANTGELFF. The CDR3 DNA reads TGTGCCAGCAGTCCCGGGACAGGGGGCGCGAACACCGGGGAGCTGTTTTTT.

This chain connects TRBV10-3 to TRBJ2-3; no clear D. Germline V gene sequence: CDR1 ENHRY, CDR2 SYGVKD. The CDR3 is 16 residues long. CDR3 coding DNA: TGTGCACGCCTCACGGAGCATCAAACTAGCACAGATACGCAGTATTTT. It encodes CARLTEHQTSTDTQYF.

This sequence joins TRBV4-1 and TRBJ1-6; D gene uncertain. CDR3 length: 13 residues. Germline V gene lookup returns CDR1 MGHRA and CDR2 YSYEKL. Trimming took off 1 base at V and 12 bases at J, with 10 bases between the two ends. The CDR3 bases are TGCGCCAGCAGCCAAGCCCACCCCGGACCCCTCCACTTT. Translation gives CASSQAHPGPLHF.

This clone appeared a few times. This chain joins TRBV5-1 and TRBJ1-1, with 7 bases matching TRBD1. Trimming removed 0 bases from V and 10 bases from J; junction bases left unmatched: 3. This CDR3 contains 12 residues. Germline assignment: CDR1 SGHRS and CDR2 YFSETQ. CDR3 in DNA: TGCGCCAGCAGCTTGGATGGACAGGCAGCTTTCTTT. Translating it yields CASSLDGQAAFF.

CDR3 in DNA: TGTGCCAGCAGTCCTGGGAGCGGTAATGAAAAACTGTTTTTT. This encodes CASSPGSGNEKLFF. The rearrangement links TRBV7-3 to TRBJ1-4; unclear D gene. Trimming removed 6 bases from V and 4 bases from J, with 12 bases in between. The CDR3 runs to 14 residues. The V gene's germline CDR1 is SGHTA and CDR2 FQGTGA.

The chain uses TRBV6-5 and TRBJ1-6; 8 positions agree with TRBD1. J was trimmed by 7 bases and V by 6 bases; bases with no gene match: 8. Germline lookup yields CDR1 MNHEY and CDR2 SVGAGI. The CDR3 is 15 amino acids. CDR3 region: CASRLDRGGNSPLHF. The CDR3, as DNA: TGTGCCAGCAGACTTGACAGGGGTGGCAATTCACCCCTCCACTTT.

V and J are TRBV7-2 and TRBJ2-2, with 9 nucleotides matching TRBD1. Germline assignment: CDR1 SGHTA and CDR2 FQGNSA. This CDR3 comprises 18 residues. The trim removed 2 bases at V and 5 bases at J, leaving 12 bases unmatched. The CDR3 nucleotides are TGTGCCAGCAGCTTAAGACAGGGGGGGATTGGATCGACCGGGGAGCTGTTTTTT. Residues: CASSLRQGGIGSTGELFF.

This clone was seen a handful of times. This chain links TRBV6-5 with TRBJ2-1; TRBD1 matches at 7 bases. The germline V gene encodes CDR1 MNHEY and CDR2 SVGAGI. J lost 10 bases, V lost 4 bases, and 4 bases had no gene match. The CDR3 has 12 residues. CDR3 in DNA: TGTGCCAGCAGTTCAACGACAGGGGAGCAGTTCTTC. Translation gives CASSSTTGEQFF.

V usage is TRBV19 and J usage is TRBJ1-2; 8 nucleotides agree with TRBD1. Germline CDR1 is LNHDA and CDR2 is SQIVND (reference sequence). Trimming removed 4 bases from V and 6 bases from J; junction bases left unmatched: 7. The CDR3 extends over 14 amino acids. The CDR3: CASSTQGARDGYTF. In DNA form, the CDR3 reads TGTGCCAGTAGTACTCAGGGGGCGCGTGATGGCTACACCTTC.

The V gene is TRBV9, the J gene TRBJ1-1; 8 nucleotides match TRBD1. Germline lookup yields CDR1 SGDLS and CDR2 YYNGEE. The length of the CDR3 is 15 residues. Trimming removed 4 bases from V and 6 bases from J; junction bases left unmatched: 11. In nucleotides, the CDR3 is TGTGCCAGCAGCCCAGACGACAGGGGTATCCCTGAAGCTTTCTTT. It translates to CASSPDDRGIPEAFF. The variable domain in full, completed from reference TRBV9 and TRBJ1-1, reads DSGVTQTPKHLITATGQRVTLRCSPRSGDLSVYWYQQSLDQGLQFLIQYYNGEERAKGNILERFSAQQFPDLHSELNLSSLELGDSALYFCASSPDDRGIPEAFFGQGTRLTVV.

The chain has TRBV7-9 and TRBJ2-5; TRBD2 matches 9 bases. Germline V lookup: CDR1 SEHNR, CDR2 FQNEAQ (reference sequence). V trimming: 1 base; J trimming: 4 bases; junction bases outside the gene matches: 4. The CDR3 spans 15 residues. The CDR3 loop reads CASSLGRGGVETQYF. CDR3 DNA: TGTGCCAGCAGCTTAGGGCGGGGGGGTGTAGAGACCCAGTACTTC.

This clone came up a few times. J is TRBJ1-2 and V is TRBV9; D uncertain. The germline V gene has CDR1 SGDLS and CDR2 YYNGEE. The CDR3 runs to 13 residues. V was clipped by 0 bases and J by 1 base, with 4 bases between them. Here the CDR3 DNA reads TGTGCCAGCAGCGTAGACAGTAACTATGGCTACACCTTC. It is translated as CASSVDSNYGYTF.

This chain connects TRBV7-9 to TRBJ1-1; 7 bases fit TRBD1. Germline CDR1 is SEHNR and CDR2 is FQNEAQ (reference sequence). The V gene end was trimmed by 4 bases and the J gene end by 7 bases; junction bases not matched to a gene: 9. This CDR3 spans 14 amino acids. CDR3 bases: TGTGCCAGCAGCTCAAATAACAACAGGGGTGAAGCTTTCTTT. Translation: CASSSNNNRGEAFF.

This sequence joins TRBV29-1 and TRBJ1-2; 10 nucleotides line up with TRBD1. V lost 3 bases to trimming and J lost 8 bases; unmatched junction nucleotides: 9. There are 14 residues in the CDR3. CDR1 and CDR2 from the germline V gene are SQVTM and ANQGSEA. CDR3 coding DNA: TGCAGCGTTGATCAAACGGGGACAGGGGAAGGCTACACCTTC. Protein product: CSVDQTGTGEGYTF.

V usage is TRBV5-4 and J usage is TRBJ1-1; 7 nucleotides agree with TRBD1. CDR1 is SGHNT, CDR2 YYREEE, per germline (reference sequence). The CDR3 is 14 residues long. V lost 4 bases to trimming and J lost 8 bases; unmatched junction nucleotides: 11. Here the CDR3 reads CASSDFTGVPEAFF. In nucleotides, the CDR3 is TGTGCCAGCAGCGATTTCACAGGGGTTCCGGAAGCTTTCTTT.